A single sample gave rise to the 20 T cell receptor beta chains below, sequenced in a study of blood T cell repertoires in COVID-19. Using immunoSEQ multiplex PCR, the repertoire was profiled, and TCRdb retains in-frame clones only, with some absent. The sample lists 150,000 or so clones; 75% to 90% were seen once. The sample consisted of peripheral blood. The receptors come from a man aged 60 to 69 with COVID-19, enrolled during active disease.

CDR3 in amino acids: CASSTFRGDGYTF. The DNA for the CDR3 is TGTGCCAGCAGTACCTTCCGGGGGGATGGCTACACCTTC. The chain carries TRBV12-3 or TRBV12-4 and TRBJ1-2; weak D call: TRBD1 (5 bases). This CDR3 has 13 residues. The V end lost 5 bases, the J end lost 6 bases, and 13 bases lay between the germline ends.

V usage is TRBV5-4 and J usage is TRBJ2-6; possible D gene TRBD1, 5 bases. V lost 0 bases, J lost 0 bases, and 10 bases lay in between. The CDR3 runs 17 residues. Germline-derived CDR1 and CDR2 are SGHNT and YYREEE (reference sequence). The CDR3 protein is CASSLDRWGSGANVLTF. The CDR3 nucleotides are TGTGCCAGCAGCTTGGACAGGTGGGGCTCTGGGGCCAACGTCCTGACTTTC. The full variable domain, with the rest looked up from reference TRBV5-4 and TRBJ2-6, is ETGVTQSPTHLIKTRGQQVTLRCSSQSGHNTVSWYQQALGQGPQFIFQYYREEENGRGNFPPRFSGLQFPNYSSELNVNALELDDSALYLCASSLDRWGSGANVLTFGAGSRLTVL.

The J gene is TRBJ2-3, the V gene TRBV7-2, with TRBD2 matching over 10 bases. V dropped 3 bases and J dropped 2; count of bases not matched to a gene: 11. Per the germline V gene, CDR1 is SGHTA and CDR2 is FQGNSA. CDR3 size: 18 residues. The CDR3 coding sequence is TGTGCCAGCAGCTTCGCCCATAGACTAGCGGGTCCCACAGATACGCAGTATTTT. This sequence encodes CASSFAHRLAGPTDTQYF.

The rearrangement links TRBV14 to TRBJ1-6, with 9 positions matching TRBD1. Losses at the gene ends were 3 bases for V and 4 bases for J; bases not matched to a gene: 4. The length of the CDR3 is 16 residues. Germline loops: CDR1 SGHDN, CDR2 FVKESK. DNA for the CDR3: TGTGCCAGCAGCCACCCGGGACAGGGATATAATTCACCCCTCCACTTT. Its protein product is CASSHPGQGYNSPLHF.

The chain employs TRBV27 and TRBJ1-2; TRBD1 is a possible D gene (6 bases). CDR1 and CDR2 (germline): MNHEY, SMNVEV (reference sequence). Trimming pared 3 bases from V and 2 bases from J, leaving 7 bases between. This CDR3 comprises 13 residues. The DNA of the CDR3 is TGTGCCAGCAGTTTCAGGGGCAACTATGGCTACACCTTC. It is translated as CASSFRGNYGYTF.

The chain has TRBV9 and TRBJ1-4, with D perhaps matching TRBD1 (5 bases). From germline, CDR1 is SGDLS and CDR2 YYNGEE. Trimming took off 0 bases at V and 3 bases at J, with 9 bases between the two ends. This CDR3 is built from 15 residues. CDR3 in amino acids: CASSVGTGPNEKLFF. For the CDR3, the DNA is TGTGCCAGCAGCGTAGGAACAGGTCCTAATGAAAAACTGTTTTTT.

The V and J genes are TRBV14 and TRBJ1-4, with unresolved D. CDR1 and CDR2 (germline): SGHDN, FVKESK. CDR3 length: 13 residues. The V gene lost 1 base and the J gene lost 5 bases, with 5 bases spanning the gap. The CDR3 sequence: CASSQGPNEKLFF. The CDR3, as DNA: TGTGCCAGCAGCCAAGGGCCAAATGAAAAACTGTTTTTT.

The rearrangement links TRBV7-3 to TRBJ2-3, with 9 positions matching TRBD1. Germline values: CDR1 SGHTA, CDR2 FQGTGA. This CDR3 is 15 amino acids long. The ends lost 1 base at V and 10 bases at J; junction bases unmatched: 9. CDR3 loop: CASSLNPGQGRPQYF. CDR3 in DNA: TGTGCCAGCAGCTTAAACCCGGGACAGGGTAGGCCGCAGTATTTT.

The chain links TRBV18 to TRBJ2-3; unclear D gene. Trimming cost V 0 bases and J 0 bases, with 4 bases left between them. CDR1 KGHSH and CDR2 LQKENI come from the germline V gene. The CDR3 runs 14 residues. The CDR3 region is CASSPPLSTDTQYF. DNA for the CDR3: TGTGCCAGCTCACCACCCCTTAGCACAGATACGCAGTATTTT.

V and J are TRBV5-6 and TRBJ1-3; 7 nucleotides line up with TRBD1. The CDR3 length is 16 residues. Losses at the gene ends were 4 bases for V and 3 bases for J; bases not matched to a gene: 10. The germline V gene encodes CDR1 SGHDT and CDR2 YYEEEE. CDR3 amino acids: CASSEGTVAGGNTIYF. The CDR3 DNA reads TGTGCCAGCAGCGAGGGGACAGTCGCTGGTGGAAACACCATATATTTT.

This clone was seen a single time. V usage is TRBV7-2 and J usage is TRBJ1-2; D uncertain. V was cut by 1 base and J by 3 bases, with 12 bases left in between. The CDR3 has 15 residues. Germline assignment: CDR1 SGHTA and CDR2 FQGNSA. The CDR3 DNA sequence: TGTGCCAGCAGCTTAGGCCCGGGATCCGACTATGGCTACACCTTC. This translates into CASSLGPGSDYGYTF. Full variable domain (remainder filled in from reference TRBV7-2 and TRBJ1-2): GAGVSQSPSNKVTEKGKDVELRCDPISGHTALYWYRQSLGQGLEFLIYFQGNSAPDKSGLPSDRFSAERTGGSVSTLTIQRTQQEDSAVYLCASSLGPGSDYGYTFGSGTRLTVV.

This clone has just one count. The chain joins TRBV6-6 to TRBJ2-1, with D perhaps TRBD1 (6 bases). The CDR3 has 14 amino acids. Germline V gene lookup returns CDR1 MNHNY and CDR2 SVGAGI (reference sequence). Trimming took off 0 bases at V and 7 bases at J, with 10 bases between the two ends. CDR3 sequence reads: CASSYSTGTNEQFF. The CDR3 DNA follows: TGTGCCAGCAGTTACTCGACAGGCACAAATGAGCAGTTCTTC.

This chain joins TRBV2 and TRBJ2-3, with unresolved D. The germline V and J ends were trimmed by 7 bases and 2 bases, with 22 bases remaining between them. This CDR3 has 17 residues. Germline assignment: CDR1 SNHLY and CDR2 FYNNEI. Here the CDR3 DNA reads TGTGCCAGCATGGGCTATCAGAATCAGGTGTACACAGATACGCAGTATTTT. Its protein is CASMGYQNQVYTDTQYF.

Of note for this clone: One junction end does not reproduce the germline sequence, and a read error may be involved. The chain couples TRBV7-7 to TRBJ1-2; TRBD1 agrees at 7 bases. Germline lookup yields CDR1 SSHAT and CDR2 FNYEAQ (reference sequence). The CDR3 is 17 amino acids. DNA of the CDR3: TGTGCTAGCAGCTTACGTCCCGAGACAGGGACTGGGTGGGGCTACACCTTC. Translated, it gives CASSLRPETGTGWGYTF.

The rearrangement joins TRBV5-6 to TRBJ2-2; possibly TRBD2 for D (6 bases). V was cut by 0 bases and J by 4 bases, with 16 bases left in between. CDR1 SGHDT and CDR2 YYEEEE come from the germline V gene. The CDR3 length is 17 residues. The CDR3 region is CASSLELGLPSTGELFF. CDR3 DNA sequence: TGTGCCAGCAGCTTGGAACTGGGACTCCCCTCCACCGGGGAGCTGTTTTTT.

The chain employs TRBV28 and TRBJ1-2, with no clear D. The V gene's germline CDR1 is MDHEN and CDR2 SYDVKM. There are 15 residues in the CDR3. Trimming cost V 1 base and J 3 bases, with 12 bases left between them. CDR3 protein: CASSLSVGLDYGYTF. The CDR3, as DNA: TGTGCCAGCAGTTTATCGGTTGGGCTGGACTATGGCTACACCTTC.

The CDR3 loop reads CASSISWGGKGNEQYF. In DNA form, the CDR3 reads TGTGCCAGTAGTATATCTTGGGGGGGAAAGGGCAACGAGCAGTACTTC. The V and J genes are TRBV19 and TRBJ2-7; 7 bases match TRBD2. With 2 bases clipped from V and 5 bases from J, the junction kept 12 bases outside the gene matches. CDR1 is LNHDA, CDR2 SQIVND, per germline (reference sequence). This CDR3 comprises 16 residues. The variable domain in full, completed from reference TRBV19 and TRBJ2-7, reads DGGITQSPKYLFRKEGQNVTLSCEQNLNHDAMYWYRQDPGQGLRLIYYSQIVNDFQKGDIAEGYSVSREKKESFPLTVTSAQKNPTAFYLCASSISWGGKGNEQYFGPGTRLTVT.

The CDR3 bases are TGCGCCAGCAGCCCATTTGGTGTCAACATGAACACTGAAGCTTTCTTT. The encoded protein is CASSPFGVNMNTEAFF. This chain uses TRBV5-1 with TRBJ1-1; D is unclear. Germline V gene lookup returns CDR1 SGHRS and CDR2 YFSETQ. The V gene lost 4 bases and the J gene lost 0 bases, with 16 bases spanning the gap. This CDR3 has 16 residues.

The chain joins TRBV2 to TRBJ1-1, with D maybe TRBD1 (5 bases). This CDR3 spans 14 amino acids. Germline V gene data show CDR1 as SNHLY and CDR2 as FYNNEI. V was clipped by 6 bases and J by 1 base, with 12 bases between them. The CDR3 DNA reads TGTGCCAGCAGAGTGGGGGGACCGAACACTGAAGCTTTCTTT. Encoded protein: CASRVGGPNTEAFF.

This sequence joins TRBV7-2 and TRBJ2-1; D uncertain. V lost 9 bases, J lost 6 bases, and 9 bases lay in between. This CDR3 region has 11 residues. Germline-derived CDR1 and CDR2 are SGHTA and FQGNSA. The CDR3 DNA sequence: TGTGCCAGTGGAGTCTTCAATGAGCAGTTCTTC. Protein sequence: CASGVFNEQFF.